What follows are 23 T cell receptor beta chains derived from one specimen sequenced in a study of CD8 T cells in ankylosing spondylitis. These TCRs' antigens remain unknown. Study outcomes and limitations: For ankylosing spondylitis blood, a TCR beta motif of several highly homologous variants appeared characteristic.

One entry per CDR3 protein, called by TCRdb with MiXCR from the 5' RACE reads. The table lists roughly 400,000 distinct CDR3 sequences, 20% to 25% of them singletons. The sample taken for sequencing was blood, either unsorted or a sorted T cell fraction (not recorded which). These receptors all stem from a male donor with ankylosing spondylitis.

This clonotype was seen a few times. The chain couples TRBV20-1 to TRBJ2-3; weak D call: TRBD2 (5 bases). From germline, CDR1 is DFQATT and CDR2 SNEGSKA (reference sequence). V dropped 3 bases and J dropped 0 bases, with 13 bases sitting between them. The CDR3 runs to 15 residues. The CDR3 region has the DNA TGCAGTGCTAGGTCACCTAGGACTAGCACAGATACGCAGTATTTT. As protein: CSARSPRTSTDTQYF.

The CDR3 sequence: CASSLMGGRGTDTQYF. CDR3 sequence (DNA): TGTGCCAGCAGCTTAATGGGCGGGAGAGGTACAGATACGCAGTATTTT. The chain links TRBV7-3 to TRBJ2-3; TRBD2 matches at 7 bases. V was pared by 1 base and J by 3 bases, with 7 bases of the junction left unmatched. Germline CDR1 reads SGHTA; CDR2 reads FQGTGA. The CDR3 has 16 amino acids.

The rearrangement joins TRBV20-1 to TRBJ2-2; no definite D call. V was clipped by 3 bases and J by 7 bases, with 6 bases between them. The CDR3 covers 11 residues. Looked up from germline, CDR1 is DFQATT and CDR2 is SNEGSKA (reference sequence). CDR3 loop: CSASRIGELFF. The CDR3 region has the DNA TGCAGTGCTAGTCGAATCGGGGAGCTGTTTTTT.

The V gene is TRBV3-1, the J gene TRBJ2-2; D not certain. With 1 base removed from V and 2 bases from J, the gap between germline ends came to 8 bases. The CDR3 is made up of 15 amino acids. Germline V gene sequence: CDR1 LGHDT, CDR2 YNNKEL (reference sequence). CDR3 coding DNA: TGTGCCAGCAGCCAAGGAAACTACAACACCGGGGAGCTGTTTTTT. It yields the protein CASSQGNYNTGELFF.

This clonotype has just one count. This chain joins TRBV14 and TRBJ2-1, with D hard to call. The CDR3 length is 13 residues. CDR1 and CDR2 (germline): SGHDN, FVKESK. V was cut by 4 bases and J by 2 bases, with 6 bases left in between. The CDR3 protein is CASSPWAYNEQFF. CDR3 sequence (DNA): TGTGCCAGCAGCCCTTGGGCCTACAATGAGCAGTTCTTC.

This clonotype was picked up a small number of times. The J gene is TRBJ2-4, the V gene TRBV7-8; possible D gene TRBD2, 5 bases. The CDR3 is 15 residues long. Germline CDR1 is SGHVS and CDR2 is FQNEAQ. Trimming took 4 bases from V and 2 from J, leaving 12 bases between them. As DNA, the CDR3 is TGTGCCAGCAGCTCGAGTGTCGGGACCAAAAACATTCAGTACTTC. Protein: CASSSSVGTKNIQYF. Combining the CDR3 with reference TRBV7-8 and TRBJ2-4 gives the whole variable domain GAGVSQSPRYKVAKRGQDVALRCDPISGHVSLFWYQQALGQGPEFLTYFQNEAQLDKSGLPSDRFFAERPEGSVSTLKIQRTQQEDSAVYLCASSSSVGTKNIQYFGAGTRLSVL.

This chain connects TRBV4-1 to TRBJ2-1; either TRBD1 or TRBD2 may supply D (5 bases each). The germline CDR1 and CDR2 sequences are MGHRA and YSYEKL. Trimming took off 1 base at V and 0 bases at J, with 16 bases between the two ends. This CDR3 spans 18 amino acids. CDR3 DNA sequence: TGCGCCAGCAGCCAAGTGCCGTTCTGGGGGAGCTCCTACAATGAGCAGTTCTTC. Its translation: CASSQVPFWGSSYNEQFF.

In its sample, this clonotype was seen a few times. The chain carries TRBV9 and TRBJ2-2; D gene uncertain. V was shortened by 0 bases and J by 0 bases, with 6 bases between the two germline ends. The V gene's germline CDR1 is SGDLS and CDR2 YYNGEE. The CDR3 contains 15 residues. The CDR3 protein is CASSVEPANTGELFF. The DNA for the CDR3 is TGTGCCAGCAGCGTAGAGCCAGCGAACACCGGGGAGCTGTTTTTT.

This clonotype was detected a few times. The rearrangement uses TRBV28 and TRBJ1-5; weak D call: TRBD1 (5 bases). Germline CDR1 and CDR2: MDHEN and SYDVKM. With 2 bases removed from V and 4 bases from J, the gap between germline ends came to 9 bases. The CDR3 has 14 residues. Here the CDR3 DNA reads TGTGCCAGCAGTTTAGAACAGGTAAATCAGCCCCAGCATTTT. Its protein is CASSLEQVNQPQHF. The complete variable domain, with remaining parts taken from reference TRBV28 and TRBJ1-5, reads DVKVTQSSRYLVKRTGEKVFLECVQDMDHENMFWYRQDPGLGLRLIYFSYDVKMKEKGDIPEGYSVSREKKERFSLILESASTNQTSMYLCASSLEQVNQPQHFGDGTRLSIL.

In its sample, this clonotype was seen many times. J is TRBJ1-1 and V is TRBV12-3 or TRBV12-4; 8 bases map to TRBD1. V dropped 4 bases and J dropped 2; count of bases not matched to a gene: 9. The CDR3 loop spans 16 amino acids. The DNA of the CDR3 is TGTGCCAGCAGTTCCATACAGGGGGGGCAAAACACTGAAGCTTTCTTT. Amino acids: CASSSIQGGQNTEAFF.

This clonotype came up a few times. The chain uses TRBV5-1 and TRBJ2-2; 8 bases line up with TRBD1. CDR1 is SGHRS and CDR2 is YFSETQ in the germline V gene. V trimming: 4 bases; J trimming: 7 bases; junction bases outside the gene matches: 6. The CDR3 runs to 14 residues. CDR3 DNA sequence: TGCGCCAGCAGCCCAGGGGGCGTGGACGGGGAGCTGTTTTTT. Amino acids: CASSPGGVDGELFF.

This clonotype was observed a handful of times. The chain is built from TRBV12-3 or TRBV12-4 and TRBJ2-2; D is ambiguous. The CDR3 covers 14 residues. V was trimmed by 6 bases and J by 4 bases, leaving 12 bases between them. CDR3 amino acids: CASSILLGTGELFF. In DNA, the CDR3 is TGTGCCAGCAGCATACTCCTCGGCACCGGGGAGCTGTTTTTT.

This clonotype was found a few times. CDR3 coding DNA: TGTGCCAGCAGCCAACCCTTCGGACGGAACACTGAAGCTTTCTTT. Its translation is CASSQPFGRNTEAFF. This chain links TRBV3-1 with TRBJ1-1; no definite D call. CDR1 LGHDT and CDR2 YNNKEL come from the germline V gene (reference sequence). The CDR3 is 15 amino acids. The V gene lost 2 bases and the J gene lost 1 base, with 11 bases spanning the gap.

The chain has TRBV3-1 and TRBJ2-5, with 8 bases identical to TRBD2. This CDR3 is built from 14 residues. Trimming removed 4 bases from V and 5 bases from J; junction bases left unmatched: 6. Germline CDR1 is LGHDT and CDR2 is YNNKEL (reference sequence). The CDR3 reads CASSLLAVGETQYF. As DNA, the CDR3 is TGTGCCAGCAGCCTACTAGCGGTAGGGGAGACCCAGTACTTC.

The V call is TRBV14, the J call TRBJ2-1; D call uncertain. The CDR3 spans 16 residues. The V and J ends lost 4 bases and 2 bases respectively, with 15 bases between them. The germline CDR1 and CDR2 sequences are SGHDN and FVKESK. CDR3 residues: CASSPNGRQAYNEQFF. CDR3 nucleotide sequence: TGTGCCAGCAGCCCTAATGGGCGGCAGGCCTACAATGAGCAGTTCTTC.

This clonotype was counted only a few times. The chain carries TRBV28 and TRBJ2-5; D gene ambiguous. The CDR3 loop spans 12 amino acids. Germline lookup yields CDR1 MDHEN and CDR2 SYDVKM. Between the trimmed V and J ends, which lost 5 bases and 5 bases, there was a span of 9 bases. The CDR3 is CASSTDVETQYF. The CDR3 DNA sequence: TGTGCCAGCAGTACCGACGTGGAGACCCAGTACTTC.

The V and J genes are TRBV3-1 and TRBJ1-2; D possibly corresponds to TRBD1 (5 bases). Deletions cut 4 bases from V and 10 bases from J, with 19 bases between. The CDR3 contains 14 residues. From germline, CDR1 is LGHDT and CDR2 YNNKEL (reference sequence). In DNA form, the CDR3 reads TGTGCCAGCAGCCCACAGAGGGACGTTCGGGCCTACACCTTC. Amino acids: CASSPQRDVRAYTF. The full variable domain, completed using reference TRBV3-1 and TRBJ1-2, is DTAVSQTPKYLVTQMGNDKSIKCEQNLGHDTMYWYKQDSKKFLKIMFSYNNKELIINETVPNRFSPKSPDKAHLNLHINSLELGDSAVYFCASSPQRDVRAYTFGSGTRLTVV.

The chain links TRBV27 to TRBJ2-6; D may match TRBD1 or TRBD2 (6 bases each). Between the trimmed V and J ends, which lost 1 base and 2 bases, there was a span of 18 bases. This CDR3 is 19 amino acids long. Germline CDR1 MNHEY, CDR2 SMNVEV (reference sequence). CDR3 sequence reads: CASSLYTGRGFAGANVLTF. The CDR3 bases are TGTGCCAGCAGTTTATATACAGGGCGGGGTTTTGCTGGGGCCAACGTCCTGACTTTC.

This clonotype was observed many times. This chain uses TRBV12-3 or TRBV12-4 with TRBJ2-1; possibly TRBD2 for D (6 bases). The V and J ends lost 2 bases and 6 bases respectively, with 11 bases between them. CDR3 length: 14 residues. The CDR3 DNA reads TGTGCCAGCAGTTTAAAGGACGGGGGCAATGAGCAGTTCTTC. This encodes CASSLKDGGNEQFF.

This clonotype has a handful of counts. This chain connects TRBV12-3 or TRBV12-4 to TRBJ1-5; TRBD1 matches at 7 bases. V dropped 6 bases and J dropped 5; count of bases not matched to a gene: 7. The CDR3 covers 14 residues. DNA for the CDR3: TGTGCCAGCAGCCGAACAGGGGAACATCAGCCCCAGCATTTT. Protein sequence: CASSRTGEHQPQHF.

The rearrangement uses TRBV5-1 and TRBJ2-1; no firm D call. The CDR3 is 14 amino acids. Trimming removed 3 bases at V and 4 bases at J, with 11 bases between. Germline V lookup: CDR1 SGHRS, CDR2 YFSETQ. The CDR3 DNA follows: TGCGCCAGCAGCTCGGGTCCTCTGTACAATGAGCAGTTCTTC. Its translation is CASSSGPLYNEQFF.

The chain joins TRBV20-1 to TRBJ1-3; D might be TRBD1 (6 bases). Germline-derived CDR1 and CDR2 are DFQATT and SNEGSKA (reference sequence). Trimming pared 1 base from V and 3 bases from J, leaving 10 bases between. The CDR3 runs 14 residues. As DNA, the CDR3 is TGCAGTGCTAGAGCCTACAGGGTTGGAAACACCATATATTTT. Translation gives CSARAYRVGNTIYF.

This clonotype showed up just a few times. CDR3 bases: TGTGCCTGGAGTAAGGGGCCCGGCACTGAAGCTTTCTTT. It yields the protein CAWSKGPGTEAFF. The chain carries TRBV30 and TRBJ1-1; TRBD1 might be the D (5 bases). Trimming removed 2 bases from V and 4 bases from J, with 11 bases in between. Per the germline V gene, CDR1 is GTSNPN and CDR2 is SVGIG (reference sequence). The CDR3 spans 13 residues.